The table lists the clone carrying this T cell receptor beta chain with a few counts. This CDR3 has 14 residues. The V gene end was trimmed by 9 bases and the J gene end by 9 bases; junction bases not matched to a gene: 13. Germline V gene data show CDR1 as SGHRS and CDR2 as YFSETQ. Hyperthyroidism was newly diagnosed in patients aged 18 to 65 (duration under 2 months). Thyroid ultrasound and orbital computed tomography, with clinical symptoms and serum thyroxine and TRAb, informed diagnoses. The sample comes from a study of T cells in Graves' hyperthyroidism and ophthalmopathy. Amplification of TCR beta CDR3 regions used RNA as the template. The TCR CDR3 first-round RT-PCR relied on the HTBI primer set. TCRdb called the multiplex PCR reads again in MiXCR, with one record for every CDR3 protein. The repertoire consists of about 560,000 distinct CDR3 sequences, with 11% to 15% occurring once and the leading ten covering more than 11%.

This TCR was recovered from a woman between 40 and 50 years old with Graves' hyperthyroidism. Sample: blood. This chain joins TRBV5-1 and TRBJ2-1; 9 nucleotides match TRBD2. The CDR3 DNA follows: TGCGCCACCAAACTAGCGGGTCTCTACGGTGAGCAGTTCTTC. Protein: CATKLAGLYGEQFF.